Described below is a single T cell receptor (beta chain) sequence and its context. The antigen remains unidentified. For the second PCR, which ran for about 6 to 11 cycles, a sample-barcoded 5' primer and a J-beta primer mix were used. Every molecule of cDNA carried a tag from a template-switch adaptor with 12 random nucleotides. MiXCR was run by TCRdb on the 5' RACE reads, yielding one entry per CDR3 protein. The sample carries roughly 790,000 distinct CDR3 sequences, about 40% recorded once. V was pared by 7 bases and J by 5 bases, with 14 bases between. CDR3 size: 13 residues. Researchers collected approximately 9.9 milliliters of peripheral blood from every single donor. This entry is derived from a study of blood T cells in healthy people across ages. Study-wide results and limits: With unsorted PBMCs, a conclusive comparison of naive versus antigen-experienced cells was not possible. In long-lived donors, naive CD4+ cell counts and diversity exceeded those of aged donors.

The source is a woman aged 55-75 years in good health. The J gene is TRBJ1-1, the V gene TRBV12-3 or TRBV12-4, with a weak D call TRBD1 (6 bases). The material sequenced was blood. The CDR3, as DNA: TGTGCCAGCACTCAGGGGCGCGGGACTGAAGCTTTCTTT. Translated: CASTQGRGTEAFF.